Below are 12 T cell receptor beta chains sequenced from a single sample in a study of CD8+ T cells in alopecia areata. Extracted RNA was reverse transcribed, and the resulting cDNA served as sequencing template. TCRdb keeps only in-frame clones here, not all; method: immunoSEQ multiplex PCR. The table lists 150,000 to 200,000 clones, around 59% of them singletons. Treatment of the sample: oral pan-JAK inhibitor, 5-10 mg twice daily. The sample in question was CD4+ T cells sorted from blood, obtained at week 24, from a patient treated with tofacitinib. The receptor source for this set is a human donor with alopecia areata.

The chain has TRBV29-1 and TRBJ2-5; TRBD1 matches 7 bases. CDR3 length: 13 amino acids. V lost 6 bases and J lost 3; bases outside the gene matches: 7. CDR1 is SQVTM, CDR2 ANQGSEA, per germline. The CDR3 DNA follows: TGCAGCGTATCCGGGACAGTCAAAGAGACCCAGTACTTC. Translating gives CSVSGTVKETQYF.

The J gene is TRBJ1-1, the V gene TRBV9; 9 positions match TRBD1. V gave up 3 bases and J gave up 1 base; unmatched junction bases: 4. This CDR3 spans 15 amino acids. The germline CDR1 and CDR2 sequences are SGDLS and YYNGEE. CDR3: CASSAQGAGNTEAFF. CDR3 sequence (DNA): TGTGCCAGCAGCGCACAGGGGGCAGGGAACACTGAAGCTTTCTTT.

This clone was picked up many times. The J gene is TRBJ2-7, the V gene TRBV10-3; D perhaps matches TRBD2 (6 bases). V was pared by 5 bases and J by 3 bases, with 11 bases between. Per the germline V gene, CDR1 is ENHRY and CDR2 is SYGVKD. The CDR3 contains 13 residues. CDR3 protein: CAISLRESYEQYF. CDR3 DNA sequence: TGTGCCATCAGTCTCCGGGAGAGCTACGAGCAGTACTTC.

The chain uses TRBV30 and TRBJ2-1, with a possible D match to TRBD2 (6 bases). Trimming pared 4 bases from V and 4 bases from J, leaving 11 bases between. The CDR3 runs 13 residues. Germline values: CDR1 GTSNPN, CDR2 SVGIG (reference sequence). CDR3 region: CAWTGLAYNEQFF. The CDR3 DNA reads as TGTGCCTGGACTGGTCTAGCGTACAATGAGCAGTTCTTC.

CDR3 nucleotides: TGTGCCTCCCTTCGCGGAGGACAGGGCGCCATATATTTT. Amino acids: CASLRGGQGAIYF. The chain links TRBV30 to TRBJ1-3, with 8 bases lining up with TRBD1. Germline values: CDR1 GTSNPN, CDR2 SVGIG (reference sequence). The CDR3 runs 13 residues. V gave up 7 bases and J gave up 11 bases; unmatched junction bases: 13.

CDR3 coding DNA: TGTGCCAGCAGTGAAGAACTACTGATACAAGAGACCCAGTACTTC. Translated, it gives CASSEELLIQETQYF. The gene calls are TRBV2 and TRBJ2-5; D unclear. Between the trimmed V and J ends, which lost 1 base and 2 bases, there was a span of 11 bases. The CDR3 extends over 15 amino acids. Germline V gene sequence: CDR1 SNHLY, CDR2 FYNNEI.

The V call is TRBV9, the J call TRBJ2-1; D is ambiguous. CDR3 length: 13 amino acids. The V gene's germline CDR1 is SGDLS and CDR2 YYNGEE. V lost 0 bases and J 7 bases, leaving 8 bases between the germline ends. As DNA, the CDR3 is TGTGCCAGCAGCGTAGGGATTGGGAATGAGCAGTTCTTC. Amino acids: CASSVGIGNEQFF.

The V call is TRBV5-4, the J call TRBJ1-2; tentative D call: TRBD1 (6 bases). Germline-derived CDR1 and CDR2 are SGHNT and YYREEE (reference sequence). The germline V and J ends were trimmed by 0 bases and 6 bases, with 12 bases remaining between them. This CDR3 spans 14 amino acids. The CDR3 loop reads CASSLEGEIHGYTF. The CDR3 DNA follows: TGTGCCAGCAGCTTGGAGGGGGAAATCCATGGCTACACCTTC. Supplemented by reference TRBV5-4 and TRBJ1-2, the full variable domain reads ETGVTQSPTHLIKTRGQQVTLRCSSQSGHNTVSWYQQALGQGPQFIFQYYREEENGRGNFPPRFSGLQFPNYSSELNVNALELDDSALYLCASSLEGEIHGYTFGSGTRLTVV.

The J gene is TRBJ2-1, the V gene TRBV25-1; 8 bases agree with TRBD1. This CDR3 is 13 amino acids long. Germline CDR1 is MGHDK and CDR2 is SYGVNS. Trimming cost V 4 bases and J 8 bases; bases outside gene matches: 4. CDR3 residues: CASSAQGVYEQFF. The CDR3 bases are TGTGCCAGCAGTGCACAGGGGGTATATGAGCAGTTCTTC.

CDR3 DNA: TGTGCCAGTAGTCCCCAGAACACTGAAGCTTTCTTT. Protein sequence: CASSPQNTEAFF. The genes are TRBV19 and TRBJ1-1; D remains ambiguous. CDR1 LNHDA and CDR2 SQIVND come from the germline V gene (reference sequence). The CDR3 sequence is 12 residues long. Trimming pared 5 bases from V and 1 base from J, leaving 5 bases between.

V is TRBV7-8 and J is TRBJ2-6; 8 nucleotides agree with TRBD1. Germline V gene lookup returns CDR1 SGHVS and CDR2 FQNEAQ. The CDR3 totals 19 residues. Trimming cost V 1 base and J 6 bases; bases outside gene matches: 14. This CDR3 reads CASSLVEATGVGEANVLTF. The DNA for the CDR3 is TGTGCCAGCAGCTTAGTGGAGGCGACAGGGGTAGGGGAGGCCAACGTCCTGACTTTC.

This sequence joins TRBV7-2 and TRBJ2-7; 9 bases line up with TRBD1. The V gene end was trimmed by 5 bases and the J gene end by 2 bases; junction bases not matched to a gene: 4. CDR1 is SGHTA, CDR2 FQGNSA, per germline. The CDR3 runs 14 residues. CDR3 nucleotide sequence: TGTGCCAGCAGCCCACGGACAGGGGCCTACGAGCAGTACTTC. This translates into CASSPRTGAYEQYF.